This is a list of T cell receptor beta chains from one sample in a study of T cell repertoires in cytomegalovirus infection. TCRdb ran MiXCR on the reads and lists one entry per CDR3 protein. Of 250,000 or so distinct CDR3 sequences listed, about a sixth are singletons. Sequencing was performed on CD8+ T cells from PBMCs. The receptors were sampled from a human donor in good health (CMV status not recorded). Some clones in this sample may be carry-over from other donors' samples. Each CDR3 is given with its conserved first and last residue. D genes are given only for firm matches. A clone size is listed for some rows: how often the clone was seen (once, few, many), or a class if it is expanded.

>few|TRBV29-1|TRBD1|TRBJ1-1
CSVVRDRSPNTEAFF
TGCAGCGTTGTAAGGGACAGGTCCCCGAACACTGAAGCTTTCTTT
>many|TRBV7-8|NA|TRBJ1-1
CASSLTSSNTEAFF
TGTGCCAGCAGCTTAACAAGTTCGAACACTGAAGCTTTCTTT
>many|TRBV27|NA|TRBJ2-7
CASSPRGERGEQYF
TGTGCCAGCAGTCCCAGGGGGGAGCGTGGCGAGCAGTACTTC
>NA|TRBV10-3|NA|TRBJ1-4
CAISEAGDPKNEKLLF
TGTGCCATCAGTGAGGCGGGGGACCCGAAAAATGAAAAACTGTTGTTT
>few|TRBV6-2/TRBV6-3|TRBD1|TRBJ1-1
CASSHGQVGDEAFF
TGTGCCAGCAGTCACGGACAGGTGGGGGATGAAGCTTTCTTT
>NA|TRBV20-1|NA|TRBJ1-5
CSGRGAGQPQHF
TGCAGTGGGCGTGGGGCGGGTCAGCCCCAGCATTTT
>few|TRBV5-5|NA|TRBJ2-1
CASRFSDPYYNEQFF
TGTGCCAGCAGATTCTCCGATCCATATTACAATGAGCAGTTCTTC
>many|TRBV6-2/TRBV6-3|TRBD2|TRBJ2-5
CASSYGLAGVQETQYF
TGTGCCAGCAGTTACGGGCTAGCGGGGGTACAAGAGACCCAGTACTTC
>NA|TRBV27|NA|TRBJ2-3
CASSLGVTDTQYF
TGTGCCAGCAGTTTAGGTGTAACAGATACGCAGTATTTT
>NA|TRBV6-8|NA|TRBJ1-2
CASRPLGEEINGYTF
TGTGCCAGCAGGCCCCTGGGGGAAGAGATTAATGGCTACACCTTC
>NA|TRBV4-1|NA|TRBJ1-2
CASSQAGSSNYGYTF
TGCGCCAGCAGCCAGGCAGGGTCAAGCAACTATGGCTACACCTTC
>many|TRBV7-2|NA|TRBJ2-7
CASRSPDRSFNYEQYF
TGTGCCAGCAGGAGCCCCGACAGATCCTTTAACTACGAGCAGTACTTC
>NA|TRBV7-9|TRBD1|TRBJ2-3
CASSGGTGGGSYSTDTQYF
TGTGCCAGCAGCGGAGGAACAGGGGGCGGTTCCTATAGCACAGATACGCAGTATTTT
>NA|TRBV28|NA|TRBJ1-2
CASSAAVTGHGCTF
TGTGCCAGCAGTGCCGCCGTGACAGGACATGGCTGCACCTTC
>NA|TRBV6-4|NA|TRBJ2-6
CASSDSTAGANVLTF
TGTGCCAGCAGTGACTCGACTGCCGGGGCCAACGTCCTGACTTTC
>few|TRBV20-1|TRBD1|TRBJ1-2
CSARDKTGEDPNYGYTF
TGCAGTGCTAGAGATAAAACAGGGGAGGATCCTAACTATGGCTACACCTTC
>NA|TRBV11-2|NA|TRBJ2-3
CASSLNYRTSTDTQYF
TGTGCCAGCAGCCTTAATTACAGAACTAGCACAGATACGCAGTATTTT
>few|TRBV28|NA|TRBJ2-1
CASRTPRTMRNEQFF
TGTGCCAGCAGAACCCCCCGGACGATGAGGAATGAGCAGTTCTTC
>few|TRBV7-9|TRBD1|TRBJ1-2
CASSPGGAHTF
TGTGCCAGCAGCCCAGGGGGCGCCCACACCTTC
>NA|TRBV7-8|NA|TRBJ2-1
CASSLEWGQTYNEQFF
TGTGCCAGCAGCTTAGAGTGGGGACAAACCTACAATGAGCAGTTCTTC
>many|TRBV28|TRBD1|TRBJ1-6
CASSFGQGGHSPLHF
TGTGCCAGCAGTTTCGGACAGGGGGGTCACTCACCCCTCCACTTT
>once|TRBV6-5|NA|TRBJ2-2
CASSHAIRSGRPLRRELFF
TGTGCCAGCAGCCACGCCATTCGCAGTGGGAGGCCCTTACGGAGGGAGCTGTTTTTT
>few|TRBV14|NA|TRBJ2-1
CASSQDIGLSSYNEQFF
TGTGCCAGCAGCCAAGATATCGGGTTAAGCTCCTACAATGAGCAGTTCTTC
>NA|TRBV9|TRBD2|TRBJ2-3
CASSPSGGVTDTQYF
TGTGCCAGCAGCCCGAGCGGGGGGGTTACAGATACGCAGTATTTT
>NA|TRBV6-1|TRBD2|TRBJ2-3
CASSGRAGGTDTQYF
TGTGCCAGCTCCGGGCGAGCGGGGGGAACAGATACGCAGTATTTT
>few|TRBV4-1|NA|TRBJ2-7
CASSQGYSSYEQYF
TGCGCCAGCAGCCAAGGGTACAGTTCCTACGAGCAGTACTTC
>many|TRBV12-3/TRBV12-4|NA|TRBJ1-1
CASSFLSMNTEAFF
TGTGCCAGCAGTTTCTTATCAATGAACACTGAAGCTTTCTTT
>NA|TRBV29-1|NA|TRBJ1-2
CSVEGSQFNYGYTF
TGCAGCGTTGAAGGCTCGCAGTTTAACTATGGCTACACCTTC
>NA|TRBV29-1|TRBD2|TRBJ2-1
CSVGGGSGLHSEQFF
TGCAGCGTTGGGGGGGGTTCGGGATTACATAGTGAGCAGTTCTTC
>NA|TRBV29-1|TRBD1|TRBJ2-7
CSVRGSIQGAYEQYF
TGCAGCGTCCGAGGTAGTATACAGGGGGCCTACGAGCAGTACTTC
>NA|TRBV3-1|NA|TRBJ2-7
CASSQVGAGYEQYF
TGTGCCAGCAGCCAAGTGGGTGCTGGCTACGAGCAGTACTTC
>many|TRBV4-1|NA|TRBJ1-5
CASSQEPGAGNQPQHF
TGCGCCAGCAGCCAAGAACCGGGAGCGGGCAATCAGCCCCAGCATTTT
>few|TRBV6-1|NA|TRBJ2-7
CASSEYRGGGYEQYF
TGTGCCAGCAGTGAATATAGGGGCGGCGGATACGAGCAGTACTTC
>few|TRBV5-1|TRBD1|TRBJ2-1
CASSLGTGRDNEQFF
TGCGCCAGCAGCTTGGGGACAGGGCGGGACAATGAGCAGTTCTTC
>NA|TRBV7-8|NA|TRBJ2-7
CASSLVGTNSYEQYF
TGTGCCAGCAGCTTAGTAGGGACAAACTCCTACGAGCAGTACTTC
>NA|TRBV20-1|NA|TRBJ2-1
CRGRSAISSYNEQFF
TGCAGGGGACGTAGCGCGATATCCTCCTACAATGAGCAGTTCTTC
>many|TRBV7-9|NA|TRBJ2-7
CASSLEVNSYEQYF
TGTGCCAGCAGCTTAGAGGTCAACTCCTACGAGCAGTACTTC
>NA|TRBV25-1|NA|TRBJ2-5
CASSEFFRGGADETQYF
TGTGCCAGCAGTGAATTCTTTCGTGGCGGGGCTGATGAGACCCAGTACTTC
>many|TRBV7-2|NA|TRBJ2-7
CASSIYSGTLSSYEQYF
TGTGCCAGCAGCATATACTCCGGGACTCTCAGCTCCTACGAGCAGTACTTC
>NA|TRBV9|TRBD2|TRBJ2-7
CASGGEGGYEQYF
TGTGCCAGCGGAGGGGAGGGCGGTTACGAGCAGTACTTC
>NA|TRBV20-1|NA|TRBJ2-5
CSAERETQYF
TGCAGTGCTGAAAGGGAGACCCAGTACTTC
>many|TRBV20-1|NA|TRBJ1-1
CSARDSAARFEAFF
TGCAGTGCTAGAGATTCGGCTGCACGGTTCGAAGCTTTCTTT